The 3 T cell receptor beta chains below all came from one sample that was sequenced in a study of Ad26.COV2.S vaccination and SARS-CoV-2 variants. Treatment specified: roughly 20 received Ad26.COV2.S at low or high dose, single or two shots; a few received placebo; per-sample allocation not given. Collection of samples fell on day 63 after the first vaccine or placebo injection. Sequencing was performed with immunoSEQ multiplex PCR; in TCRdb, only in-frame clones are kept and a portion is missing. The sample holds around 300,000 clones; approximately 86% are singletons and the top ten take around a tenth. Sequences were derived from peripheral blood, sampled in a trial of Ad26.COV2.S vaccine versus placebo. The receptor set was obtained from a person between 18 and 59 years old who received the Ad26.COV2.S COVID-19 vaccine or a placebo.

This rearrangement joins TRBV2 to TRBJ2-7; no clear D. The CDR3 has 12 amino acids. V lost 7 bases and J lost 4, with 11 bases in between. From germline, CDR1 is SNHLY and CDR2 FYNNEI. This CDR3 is CASNLGIYEQYF. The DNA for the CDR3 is TGTGCCAGCAACCTGGGAATTTACGAGCAGTACTTC.

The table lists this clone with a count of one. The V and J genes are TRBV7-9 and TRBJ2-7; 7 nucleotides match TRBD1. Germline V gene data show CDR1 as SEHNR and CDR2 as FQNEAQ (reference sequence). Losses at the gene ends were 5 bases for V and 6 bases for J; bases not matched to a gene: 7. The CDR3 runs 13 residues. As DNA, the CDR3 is TGTGCCAGCAGCCAAGACAGGGTCGGCGAGCAGTACTTC. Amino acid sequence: CASSQDRVGEQYF.

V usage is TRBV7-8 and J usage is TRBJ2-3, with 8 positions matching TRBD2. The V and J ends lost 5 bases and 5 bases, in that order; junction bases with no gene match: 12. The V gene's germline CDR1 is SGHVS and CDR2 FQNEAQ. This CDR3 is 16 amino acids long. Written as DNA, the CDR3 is TGTGCCAGCAGCAGCGCCCCGGGACTAGGGAGAGATACGCAGTATTTT. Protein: CASSSAPGLGRDTQYF.